This TCR beta chain was sequenced during a study of persistence of HIV-infected CD4 T cells. Study findings and constraints: TCRbeta richness was lower in CMV- and Gag-responding cells than in anti-CD3/anti-CD28-responding cells.

Of note for this clone: What it binds is not known.

With V trimmed by 4 bases and J by 2 bases, 10 bases remained unmatched. The germline V gene has CDR1 SGDLS and CDR2 YYNGEE. The CDR3 totals 16 residues. The stimulus was lysate of CMV-infected fibroblasts, roughly 9.2 ug/mL. Sorting of responding CD4+ T cells relied on upregulated CD40 ligand together with CD69. Adults with HIV-1 started suppressive ART while chronically infected. Sequencing used immunoSEQ version 4 in survey mode. Measured with immunoSEQ multiplex PCR; TCRdb has only the in-frame clones, and not every one. Seen here are about 7,000 clones, around three quarters observed once, and the top ten hold 66%.

The genes are TRBV9 and TRBJ2-7, with 9 bases fitting TRBD1. Sequencing used CD4+ T cells sorted from PBMCs after roughly 18-hour stimulation, obtained from a patient who received antiretroviral therapy. The clonotype was recovered from an adult woman with HIV who was CMV-seropositive. The CDR3 here is CASSPQGGQGAYEQYF. The DNA for the CDR3 is TGTGCCAGCAGCCCACAGGGGGGACAGGGAGCCTACGAGCAGTACTTC.